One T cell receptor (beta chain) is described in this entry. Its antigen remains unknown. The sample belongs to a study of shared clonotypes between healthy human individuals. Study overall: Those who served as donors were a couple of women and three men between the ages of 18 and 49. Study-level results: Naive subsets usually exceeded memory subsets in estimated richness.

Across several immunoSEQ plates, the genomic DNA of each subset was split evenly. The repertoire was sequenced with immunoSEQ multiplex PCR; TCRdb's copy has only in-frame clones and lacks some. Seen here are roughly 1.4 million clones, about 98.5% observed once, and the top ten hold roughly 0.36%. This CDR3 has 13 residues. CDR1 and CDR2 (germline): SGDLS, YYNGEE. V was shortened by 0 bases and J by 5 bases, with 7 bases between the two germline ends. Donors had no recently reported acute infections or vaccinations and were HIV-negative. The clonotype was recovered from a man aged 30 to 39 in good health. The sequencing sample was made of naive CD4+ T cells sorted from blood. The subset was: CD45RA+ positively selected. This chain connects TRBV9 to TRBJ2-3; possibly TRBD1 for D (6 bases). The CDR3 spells CASSVAGEDTQYF. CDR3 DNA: TGTGCCAGCAGCGTAGCAGGGGAAGATACGCAGTATTTT.